These 21 T cell receptor beta chains came from one sample sequenced in a study of graft-versus-host responses after intestinal transplantation. Profiling relied on immunoSEQ multiplex PCR, and the TCRdb table lists in-frame clones only, not all of them. Here the sample spans under 90,000 clones, around 93% being singletons. These receptors are not linked to any known antigen. Sequenced here: unstimulated CD4+ T cells sorted from spleen or lymph node cells, sampled before transplant. These receptors originate from a human donor who was the organ donor for an intestinal transplant.

This sequence joins TRBV5-4 and TRBJ2-3, with 8 bases that match TRBD2. CDR3 size: 14 residues. The V gene's germline CDR1 is SGHNT and CDR2 YYREEE (reference sequence). The J segment lost 3 bases and the V segment lost 2 bases, leaving 2 bases of the junction unmatched. The CDR3 DNA reads as TGTGCCAGCAGCTTACTAGCGGCAACAGATACGCAGTATTTT. It encodes CASSLLAATDTQYF.

The chain recombines TRBV5-1 with TRBJ2-1, with D hard to call. V shed 3 bases and J shed 13 bases, with 20 bases lying between them. The V gene's germline CDR1 is SGHRS and CDR2 YFSETQ. The CDR3 extends over 14 amino acids. This chain's CDR3 is CASSSRPPELSQFF. CDR3 coding DNA: TGCGCCAGCAGCTCCCGTCCTCCTGAACTTTCACAGTTCTTC.

The V gene is TRBV29-1, the J gene TRBJ1-2, with D possibly TRBD1 on 6 matching bases. CDR1 and CDR2 from the germline V gene are SQVTM and ANQGSEA. This CDR3 has 12 amino acids. The ends were cut back, 7 bases at V and 2 bases at J, with 11 bases in the middle. The CDR3 here is CSAYRANYGYTF. In DNA form, the CDR3 reads TGCAGCGCTTACAGGGCCAACTATGGCTACACCTTC. The variable domain in full, completed from reference TRBV29-1 and TRBJ1-2, reads SAVISQKPSRDICQRGTSLTIQCQVDSQVTMMFWYRQQPGQSLTLIATANQGSEATYESGFVIDKFPISRPNLTFSTLTVSNMSPEDSSIYLCSAYRANYGYTFGSGTRLTVV.

The J gene is TRBJ2-1, the V gene TRBV30, with D tentatively TRBD1 (5 bases). Germline-derived CDR1 and CDR2 are GTSNPN and SVGIG (reference sequence). Trimming pared 5 bases from V and 9 bases from J, leaving 20 bases between. CDR3 length: 14 residues. The DNA for the CDR3 is TGTGCCTGGGATTGGGGCAGGTATATGGGTGAGCAGTTCTTC. This translates into CAWDWGRYMGEQFF.

The chain links TRBV12-5 to TRBJ2-3; D gene unclear. The V gene's germline CDR1 is LGHNT and CDR2 FRNRAP. Trimming took 4 bases from V and 6 from J, leaving 14 bases between them. The CDR3 runs 14 residues. The DNA for the CDR3 is TGTGCTAGTGGTTATGATGTCCCCAGTGATACGCAGTATTTT. This encodes CASGYDVPSDTQYF.

This chain joins TRBV7-8 and TRBJ2-7; D gene uncertain. The V end lost 0 bases, the J end lost 2 bases, and 8 bases lay between the germline ends. The germline gives CDR1 SGHVS, CDR2 FQNEAQ. The CDR3 is 14 residues long. This chain's CDR3 is CASSLARLAYEQYF. The CDR3 nucleotides are TGTGCCAGCAGCTTAGCGAGGCTAGCCTACGAGCAGTACTTC.

V and J are TRBV18 and TRBJ2-3; 11 bases are a match to TRBD2. This CDR3 spans 15 amino acids. The junction had 5 bases not matched to a gene; V was cut back by 2 bases and J by 7 bases. The V gene's germline CDR1 is KGHSH and CDR2 LQKENI. The CDR3 loop reads CASSPGTSGPHTQYF. The CDR3 region has the DNA TGTGCCAGCTCACCAGGGACTAGCGGTCCTCATACGCAGTATTTT.

The chain employs TRBV11-3 and TRBJ2-1; D is perhaps TRBD2 (6 bases). Trimming shortened V by 5 bases and J by 0 bases, and 14 bases separated the two germline ends. CDR1 and CDR2 (germline): SGHNT, YENEEA. The CDR3 is made up of 16 amino acids. Written as DNA, the CDR3 is TGTGCCAGCAGCCTTGGCGGGACGAGCTCCTACAATGAGCAGTTCTTC. Protein sequence: CASSLGGTSSYNEQFF. The full variable domain, completed using reference TRBV11-3 and TRBJ2-1, is EAGVVQSPRYKIIEKKQPVAFWCNPISGHNTLYWYLQNLGQGPELLIRYENEEAVDDSQLPKDRFSAERLKGVDSTLKIQPAELGDSAVYLCASSLGGTSSYNEQFFGPGTRLTVL.

The gene calls are TRBV5-1 and TRBJ2-2, with D possibly being TRBD1 (6 bases). Per the germline V gene, CDR1 is SGHRS and CDR2 is YFSETQ. The V end lost 0 bases, the J end lost 7 bases, and 10 bases lay between the germline ends. The CDR3 consists of 14 residues. The CDR3 DNA reads TGCGCCAGCAGCTTGGGGCAGGGGAACGGGGAGCTGTTTTTT. It yields the protein CASSLGQGNGELFF.

The chain employs TRBV7-8 and TRBJ1-1; maybe TRBD1 (5 bases). Trimming took off 5 bases at V and 7 bases at J, with 17 bases between the two ends. CDR1 is SGHVS and CDR2 is FQNEAQ in the germline V gene. There are 14 residues in the CDR3. The CDR3 is CASSPIFRGFEAFF. CDR3 DNA: TGTGCCAGCAGCCCGATCTTTAGGGGCTTTGAAGCTTTCTTT.

This clone was seen once. The J gene is TRBJ2-3, the V gene TRBV19; D is perhaps TRBD2 (5 bases). Germline V gene data show CDR1 as LNHDA and CDR2 as SQIVND (reference sequence). This CDR3 contains 14 residues. Trimming took 6 bases from V and 6 from J, leaving 16 bases between them. The CDR3: CASRVGLAPDTQYF. CDR3 nucleotides: TGTGCCAGTAGGGTTGGGCTAGCTCCGGATACGCAGTATTTT.

The V call is TRBV11-1, the J call TRBJ2-7; TRBD2 matches at 7 bases. This CDR3 contains 12 residues. Trimming cost V 5 bases and J 3 bases; bases outside gene matches: 1. Germline V gene data show CDR1 as SGHAT and CDR2 as FQDESV (reference sequence). The CDR3 loop is CASSSGVYEQYF. CDR3 DNA sequence: TGTGCCAGCAGCAGCGGGGTCTACGAGCAGTACTTC.

The J gene is TRBJ1-2, the V gene TRBV29-1, with 9 bases fitting TRBD1. The J segment lost 5 bases and the V segment lost 7 bases, leaving 8 bases of the junction unmatched. The CDR3 covers 13 residues. Germline V gives CDR1 SQVTM, CDR2 ANQGSEA. The CDR3 is CSATGGAWYGYTF. Written as DNA, the CDR3 is TGCAGCGCAACAGGGGGCGCTTGGTATGGCTACACCTTC.

The CDR3 DNA reads TGTGCCAGCTCCGGCCTAGCGGAATGGGAGACCCAGTACTTC. Translating gives CASSGLAEWETQYF. J is TRBJ2-5 and V is TRBV2; 7 nucleotides align to TRBD2. The CDR3 contains 14 residues. Germline assignment: CDR1 SNHLY and CDR2 FYNNEI. The ends lost 8 bases at V and 5 bases at J; junction bases unmatched: 11.

This sequence joins TRBV11-2 and TRBJ2-1; 15 bases agree with TRBD2. J gave up 8 bases and V 5 bases, and 7 bases lay outside the gene matches. Germline CDR1 SGHAT, CDR2 FQNNGV. CDR3 length: 16 amino acids. The CDR3 nucleotides read TGTGCCAGCAGCCCCCGGACTAGCGGGGGGGGGTATGAGCAGTTCTTC. Amino acids: CASSPRTSGGGYEQFF.

This chain joins TRBV30 and TRBJ2-5; 13 bases are shared with TRBD2. The CDR3 consists of 13 residues. Per the germline V gene, CDR1 is GTSNPN and CDR2 is SVGIG (reference sequence). This CDR3 reads CASLAGGAETQYF. The CDR3 DNA is TGTGCATCACTAGCGGGAGGGGCAGAGACCCAGTACTTC.

The chain employs TRBV9 and TRBJ2-1; D unresolved. Germline assignment: CDR1 SGDLS and CDR2 YYNGEE. The CDR3 spans 16 residues. V lost 0 bases to trimming and J lost 3 bases, with 13 bases between them. The CDR3 sequence: CASSVAATVGYNEQFF. CDR3 nucleotide sequence: TGTGCCAGCAGCGTAGCCGCCACTGTTGGCTACAATGAGCAGTTCTTC.

The rearrangement links TRBV28 to TRBJ2-3; TRBD1 is a possible D gene (6 bases). Germline CDR1 is MDHEN and CDR2 is SYDVKM. V gave up 5 bases and J gave up 11 bases, with 14 bases separating them. This CDR3 is built from 12 residues. The CDR3: CASSGDKFRQYF. The CDR3, as DNA: TGTGCCAGCAGTGGGGACAAGTTTCGGCAGTATTTT.

J is TRBJ2-7 and V is TRBV11-3; TRBD1 matches 8 bases. Trimming cost V 5 bases and J 6 bases; bases outside gene matches: 6. The CDR3 consists of 13 residues. Germline V gene sequence: CDR1 SGHNT, CDR2 YENEEA. In DNA form, the CDR3 reads TGTGCCAGCAGCACCCCGACAGGGGTCGAGCAGTACTTC. Translation gives CASSTPTGVEQYF.

This chain connects TRBV23-1 to TRBJ2-3; tentatively, D is TRBD2 (7 bases). TRBV23-1 is an ORF, with its function uncertain. This CDR3 has 15 amino acids. V was pared by 0 bases and J by 4 bases, with 11 bases between. The CDR3 sequence is CASSQSRGGADTQYF. The CDR3 bases are TGCGCCAGCAGTCAATCGAGGGGGGGGGCAGATACGCAGTATTTT.

This clone was detected a few times. The chain employs TRBV10-3 and TRBJ1-2, with 10 bases identical to TRBD1. This CDR3 has 13 amino acids. V lost 5 bases to trimming and J lost 7 bases; unmatched junction nucleotides: 4. Germline V gene data show CDR1 as ENHRY and CDR2 as SYGVKD. CDR3 in amino acids: CAISTRDRGGYTF. The DNA for the CDR3 is TGTGCCATCAGTACCCGGGACAGGGGTGGCTACACCTTC.